Listed below are T cell receptor beta chains from one sample, sequenced in a study of blood T cell repertoires in COVID-19. The data were produced by immunoSEQ multiplex PCR, yet TCRdb's version contains in-frame clones alone and is incomplete. The profile shows some 76,000 clones, roughly nine tenths of them singletons. The specimen was peripheral blood. The source of these receptors is an elderly man in a cohort sampled during active COVID-19. CDR3s include the opening cysteine and the closing phenylalanine or tryptophan. Fields, in order: V gene, D gene, clone size, J gene, CDR3 DNA, CDR3 protein. A D gene is named only where the DNA matches it firmly. Expanded clones get a size class; other rows say once, few or many, or leave the size out.

TRBV28	TRBD1	NA	TRBJ1-1	TGTGCCAGCAGCCAGGAGTATAGGGGGCGAACTGAAGCTTTCTTT	CASSQEYRGRTEAFF
TRBV2	NA	NA	TRBJ1-1	TGTGCCAGCAGTCCAACTACGGGACTCCTGAACACTGAAGCTTTCTTT	CASSPTTGLLNTEAFF
TRBV19	TRBD1	NA	TRBJ1-4	TGTGCCAGTAGTCCAAGACAGGGGACTAATGAAAAACTGTTTTTT	CASSPRQGTNEKLFF
TRBV29-1	TRBD1	NA	TRBJ2-7	TGCAGCGTTGGCGGACAGGGGGGCGAGCAGTACTTC	CSVGGQGGEQYF
TRBV2	TRBD1	NA	TRBJ1-4	TGTGCCAGCAGTGAGACAGGGGGTGCTAATGAAAAACTGTTTTTT	CASSETGGANEKLFF
TRBV23-1	TRBD1	NA	TRBJ2-7	TGCGCCAGCAGTCAATCGGACAGGGCACCTGAGCAGTACTTC	CASSQSDRAPEQYF
TRBV4-1	NA	once	TRBJ1-5	TGCGCCAGCAGCCAAGGAGGGTTCGACCAGCCCCAGCATTTT	CASSQGGFDQPQHF
TRBV5-6	NA	NA	TRBJ1-5	TGTGCCAGCAGCTTGAAGGAGGGTCAGCCCCAGCATTTT	CASSLKEGQPQHF
TRBV19	NA	NA	TRBJ2-1	TGTGCCAGTAGTTCTACAGCCGCCTACAATGAGCAGTTCTTC	CASSSTAAYNEQFF
TRBV28	NA	NA	TRBJ2-5	TGTGCCAGCCTCCCCCGGGGTGAGGTCCAAGAGACCCAGTACTTC	CASLPRGEVQETQYF
TRBV18	TRBD1	NA	TRBJ2-7	TGTGCCAGCTCACCATCTAGCCCGGCAGGGGGTAGGTACGAGCAGTACTTC	CASSPSSPAGGRYEQYF
TRBV4-2	NA	NA	TRBJ2-6	TGTGCCAGCAGCCAGGCCCAGGGCTCTGGGGCCAACGTCCTGACTTTC	CASSQAQGSGANVLTF
TRBV7-6	TRBD2	NA	TRBJ2-1	TGTGCCAGCAGTTACCTAGCGGGGGGGTACAATGAGCAGTTCTTC	CASSYLAGGYNEQFF
TRBV28	TRBD2	NA	TRBJ2-5	TGTGCCAGCACCCCGGGGAGGGGTGGAGAGACCCAGTACTTC	CASTPGRGGETQYF
TRBV6-2/TRBV6-3	TRBD1	NA	TRBJ1-6	TGTGCCAGCAGTTACTCCGGACAGGGTGGGGGTTCACCCCTCCACTTT	CASSYSGQGGGSPLHF
TRBV7-9	TRBD1	few	TRBJ2-7	TGTGCCAGCAGCTTTTGGGACAGGGTTGAGCAGTACTTC	CASSFWDRVEQYF
TRBV19	NA	few	TRBJ1-5	TGTGCCAGTAGTATCACGGGGATTGGTCAGCCCCAGCATTTT	CASSITGIGQPQHF
TRBV15	TRBD1	NA	TRBJ1-5	TGTGCCACCAGCAGAGTGGACAGGGTCAACCAGCCCCAGCATTTT	CATSRVDRVNQPQHF
TRBV2	TRBD1	NA	TRBJ1-2	TGTGCCAGCACTAGGACAGGGGTATATGGCTACACCTTC	CASTRTGVYGYTF
TRBV3-1/TRBV3-2	NA	NA	TRBJ2-7	TGTGCCAGCAGCCATACCTACGAGCAGTACTTC	CASSHTYEQYF
TRBV3-1/TRBV3-2	TRBD1	NA	TRBJ1-3	TGTGCCAGCAGCCGGACAGGGCGAGGAAACACCATATATTTT	CASSRTGRGNTIYF
TRBV6-2/TRBV6-3	TRBD2	NA	TRBJ2-3	TGTGCCAGCAGTTACCCGAAGCGGGGGCGCACAGATACGCAGTATTTT	CASSYPKRGRTDTQYF
TRBV5-4	TRBD1	NA	TRBJ1-5	TGTGCCAGCAGCTTTGACAGGGTGGGTCAGCCCCAGCATTTT	CASSFDRVGQPQHF
TRBV24-1	NA	NA	TRBJ1-2	TGTGCCACCAGTGATTTTTTTGCAGAGCGATATGGCTACACCTTC	CATSDFFAERYGYTF
TRBV12-3/TRBV12-4	NA	NA	TRBJ2-5	TGTGCCAGCAGTTTTGGACAGAAAGAGACCCAGTACTTC	CASSFGQKETQYF
TRBV14	NA	NA	TRBJ2-3	TGTGCCAGCAGCCAAGGGTACGCGCCCACAGATACGCAGTATTTT	CASSQGYAPTDTQYF
TRBV10-2	TRBD1	NA	TRBJ1-5	TGCGCCAGCAGCCAGGGGGGCAATCAGCCCCAGCATTTT	CASSQGGNQPQHF
TRBV4-3	NA	NA	TRBJ2-7	TGCGCCAGCAGCCAAGGACAATCCCCGTTCTACGAGCAGTACTTC	CASSQGQSPFYEQYF
TRBV7-9	NA	NA	TRBJ2-3	TGTGCCAGCAGCCAGGGACTGATCACAGATACGCAGTATTTT	CASSQGLITDTQYF
TRBV23-1	NA	NA	TRBJ2-2	TGCGCCAGCCCATTATTTTACACCCAGGGAGGGAACACCGGGGAGCTGTTTTTT	CASPLFYTQGGNTGELFF
TRBV19	TRBD1	NA	TRBJ1-6	TGTGCCAGTAGTTCTAGACAGGGTGGTACCTATAATTCACCCCTCCACTTT	CASSSRQGGTYNSPLHF
TRBV7-2	TRBD2	once	TRBJ2-5	TGTGCCAGCAGCCTCGGACTAGCGGGGGGCGAAGAGACCCAGTACTTC	CASSLGLAGGEETQYF
TRBV2	NA	NA	TRBJ2-3	TGTGCCAGCAGTGAACAGGATACGCAGTATTTT	CASSEQDTQYF
TRBV27	NA	NA	TRBJ2-1	TGTGCCAGCAACGAGGGGGGGCTCGGGGTGAATGAGCAGTTCTTC	CASNEGGLGVNEQFF
TRBV13	NA	NA	TRBJ2-1	TGTGCCAGCAGCTCTATAGAGGCCTCCTACAATGAGCAGTTCTTC	CASSSIEASYNEQFF
TRBV7-2	TRBD1	NA	TRBJ1-2	TGTGCCAGCAGCTTAGGGGGACAGGGATCAGGAGGCTACACCTTC	CASSLGGQGSGGYTF
TRBV11-2	TRBD2	NA	TRBJ2-1	TGTGCCAGCAGCTTAGGCCGGACTAGCGGCAATGAGCAGTTCTTC	CASSLGRTSGNEQFF
TRBV25-1	NA	NA	TRBJ1-1	TGTGCCAGCAGCCTTAGTCACACTGAAGCTTTCTTT	CASSLSHTEAFF
TRBV12-3/TRBV12-4	TRBD1	NA	TRBJ1-1	TGTGCCAGCAGCTCCGGGACAGGAGCTTTCTTT	CASSSGTGAFF
TRBV5-1	NA	NA	TRBJ2-7	TGCGCCAGCAGCTTGGCCAGTGATAGGGGCTACGAGCAGTACTTC	CASSLASDRGYEQYF
TRBV6-2/TRBV6-3	NA	NA	TRBJ1-5	TGTGCCAGCAGTACGGGGGGGGCCGGGCGCAATCAGCCCCAGCATTTT	CASSTGGAGRNQPQHF
TRBV6-1	NA	once	TRBJ2-5	TGTGCCAGCAGTGAATATGTGGGGGGGCCGGAGACCCAGTACTTC	CASSEYVGGPETQYF
TRBV25-1	NA	NA	TRBJ2-5	TGTGCCAGCACCGTCGGGAGCGAAGAGACCCAGTACTTC	CASTVGSEETQYF
TRBV19	NA	NA	TRBJ1-2	TGTGCCAGTACCCGACAGGTGGCCCACTATGGCTACACCTTC	CASTRQVAHYGYTF
TRBV7-9	TRBD1	NA	TRBJ1-4	TGTGCCAGCAGCCTACTCACCGGGACAGGGCGTGAAAAACTGTTTTTT	CASSLLTGTGREKLFF
TRBV4-3	NA	NA	TRBJ2-7	TGCGCCAGCAGCCAAGGTTCGGGGTCAGCCTACGAGCAGTACTTC	CASSQGSGSAYEQYF
TRBV3-1/TRBV3-2	NA	NA	TRBJ2-4	TGTGCCAGCAGCCATCCACAGGCTGACAAAAACATTCAGTACTTC	CASSHPQADKNIQYF
TRBV24-1	NA	NA	TRBJ2-3	TGTGCCTCCCGGGGTACGGGAGATACGCAGTATTTT	CASRGTGDTQYF
TRBV6-5	NA	NA	TRBJ2-5	TGTGCCAGCAGTTACCCAAGAGGTGTCCAAGAGACCCAGTACTTC	CASSYPRGVQETQYF
TRBV2	NA	NA	TRBJ1-3	TGTGCCAGCAGTGCACAGGGCTCTGGAAACACCATATATTTT	CASSAQGSGNTIYF
TRBV7-2	NA	NA	TRBJ2-3	TGTGCCAGCAGCTTAGGTACTAGCACAGATACGCAGTATTTT	CASSLGTSTDTQYF
TRBV2	NA	NA	TRBJ1-1	TGTGCCAGCAGTGAAGGGCCCGGGAAAGCTTTCTTT	CASSEGPGKAFF
TRBV7-9	NA	NA	TRBJ1-4	TGTGCCAGCAGCTTCGTTGGGGAGGAAAAACTGTTTTTT	CASSFVGEEKLFF
TRBV3-1/TRBV3-2	NA	NA	TRBJ1-2	TGTGCCAGCAGCCAAGATAGTAGCGGCGGCTATGGCTACACCTTC	CASSQDSSGGYGYTF
TRBV18	TRBD1	NA	TRBJ2-2	TGTGCCAGCTCACCACCGGGGACAGGGGCGAACACCGGGGAGCTGTTTTTT	CASSPPGTGANTGELFF
TRBV4-1	TRBD1	NA	TRBJ1-4	TGCGCCAGCAGCCAAGATAGGGACAGGGGGAGGGACGGTGAAAAACTGTTTTTT	CASSQDRDRGRDGEKLFF
TRBV5-3	NA	NA	TRBJ1-5	TGTGCCAGAAGCTTGGTCCAATCCGCCGGACAGATTCTTAGCAATCAGCCCCAGCATTTT	CARSLVQSAGQILSNQPQHF